Given below is one TCR beta chain in context. This specimen comes from a study of monozygotic twins with inflammatory bowel disease. For each CDR3 protein, TCRdb gives one entry from its re-call of the 5' RACE reads, without DNA. Its table lists about 440,000 distinct CDR3 sequences. The CDR3 runs to 13 residues. The germline CDR1 and CDR2 sequences are MRHNA and SNTAGT. The TCR sequence derives from a human donor with ulcerative colitis or Crohn's disease, or a healthy co-twin of an affected twin (not recorded which). The sample comprised blood. The chain couples TRBV6-4 to TRBJ2-7. CDR3 region: CASPRQLGYEQYF.